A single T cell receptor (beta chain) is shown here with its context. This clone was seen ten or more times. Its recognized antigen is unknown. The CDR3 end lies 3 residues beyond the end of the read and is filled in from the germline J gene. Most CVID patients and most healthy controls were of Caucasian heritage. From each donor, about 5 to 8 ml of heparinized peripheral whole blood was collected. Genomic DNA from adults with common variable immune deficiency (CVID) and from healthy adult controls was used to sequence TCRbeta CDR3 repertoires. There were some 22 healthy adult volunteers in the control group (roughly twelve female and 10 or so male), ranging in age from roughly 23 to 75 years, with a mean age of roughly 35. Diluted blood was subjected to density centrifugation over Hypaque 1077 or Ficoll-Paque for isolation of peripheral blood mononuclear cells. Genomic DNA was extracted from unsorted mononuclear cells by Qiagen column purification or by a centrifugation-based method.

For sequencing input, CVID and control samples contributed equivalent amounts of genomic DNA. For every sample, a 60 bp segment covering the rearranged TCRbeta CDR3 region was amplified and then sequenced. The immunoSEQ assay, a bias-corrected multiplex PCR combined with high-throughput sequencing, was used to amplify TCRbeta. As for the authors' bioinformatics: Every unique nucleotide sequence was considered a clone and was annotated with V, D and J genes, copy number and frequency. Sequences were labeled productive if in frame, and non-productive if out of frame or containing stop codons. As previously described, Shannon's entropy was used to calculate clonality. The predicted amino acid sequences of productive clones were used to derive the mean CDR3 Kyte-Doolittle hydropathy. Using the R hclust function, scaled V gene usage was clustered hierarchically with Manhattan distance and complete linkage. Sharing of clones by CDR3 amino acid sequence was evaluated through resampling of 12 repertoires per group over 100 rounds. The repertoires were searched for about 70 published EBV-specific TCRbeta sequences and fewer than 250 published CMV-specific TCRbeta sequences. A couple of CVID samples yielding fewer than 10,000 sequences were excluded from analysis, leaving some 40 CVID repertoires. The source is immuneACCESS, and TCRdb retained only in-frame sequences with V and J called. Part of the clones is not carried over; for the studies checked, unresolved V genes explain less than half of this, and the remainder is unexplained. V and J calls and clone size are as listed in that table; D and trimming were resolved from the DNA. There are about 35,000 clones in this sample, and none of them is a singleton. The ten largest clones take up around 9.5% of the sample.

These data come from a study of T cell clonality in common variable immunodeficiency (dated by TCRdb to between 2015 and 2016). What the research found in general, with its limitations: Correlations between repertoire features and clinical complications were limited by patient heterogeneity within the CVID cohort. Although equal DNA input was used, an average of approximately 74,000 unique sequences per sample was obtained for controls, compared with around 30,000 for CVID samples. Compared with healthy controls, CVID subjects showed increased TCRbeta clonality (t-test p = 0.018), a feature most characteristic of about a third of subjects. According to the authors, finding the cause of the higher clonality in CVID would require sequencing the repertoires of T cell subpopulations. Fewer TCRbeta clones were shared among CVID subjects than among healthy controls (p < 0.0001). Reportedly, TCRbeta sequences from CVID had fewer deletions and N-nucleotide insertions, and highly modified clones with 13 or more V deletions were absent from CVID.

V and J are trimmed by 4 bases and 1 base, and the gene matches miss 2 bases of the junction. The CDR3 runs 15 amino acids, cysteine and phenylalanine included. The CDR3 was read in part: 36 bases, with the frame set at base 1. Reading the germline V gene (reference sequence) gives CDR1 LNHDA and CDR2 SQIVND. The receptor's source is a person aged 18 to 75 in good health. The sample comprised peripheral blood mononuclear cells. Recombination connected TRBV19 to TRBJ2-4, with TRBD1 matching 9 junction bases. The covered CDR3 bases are TGTGCCAGTAGTAGGGACAGGGAGGCCAAAAACATT. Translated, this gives CASSRDREAKNI. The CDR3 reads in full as CASSRDREAKNIQYF.